The rows below give T cell receptor beta chains drawn from one sample of a study of T cell responses to AZD1222 COVID-19 vaccine. Profiling relied on immunoSEQ multiplex PCR, and the TCRdb table lists in-frame clones only, not all of them. The sample consists of over 100,000 clones, 90% of them appearing once. The sample consisted of peripheral blood, taken on day 0 of AZD1222 vaccination. These receptors came from an adult in good health. CDR3s include the opening cysteine and the closing phenylalanine or tryptophan. The D gene is left open where the match is weak. Not all rows give a size; the values are once, few, many and, for expanded clones, a class.

NA,TRBV5-1,TRBJ2-5,NA,TGCGCCAGCAGCTTCGGGGGACGGGAGACCCAGTACTTC,CASSFGGRETQYF
NA,TRBV28,TRBJ2-2,TRBD1,TGTGCCACGAAACCGGGACAGGGGTCACACGCGAACACCGGGGAGCTGTTTTTT,CATKPGQGSHANTGELFF
NA,TRBV7-9,TRBJ2-7,TRBD2,TGTGCCAGCAGCCCTCTAGCGGGGAATTCCTACGAGCAGTACTTC,CASSPLAGNSYEQYF
few,TRBV28,TRBJ2-7,TRBD2,TGTGCCAGCAGTACGGGGGGGCCAAGCCACGAGCAGTACTTC,CASSTGGPSHEQYF
NA,TRBV6-5,TRBJ2-1,TRBD1,TGTGCCAGCAGGAGTCCCGGGACAGCGATCAATGAGCAGTTCTTC,CASRSPGTAINEQFF
NA,TRBV30,TRBJ1-1,NA,TGTGCCTGGAGTCCCTCCCCAGGCCGCGGGGGGACTGAAGCTTTCTTT,CAWSPSPGRGGTEAFF
once,TRBV2,TRBJ2-5,TRBD2,TGTGCCAGCAGTGAAGCGCCTAGCGGGGGACAGACCCAGTACTTC,CASSEAPSGGQTQYF
NA,TRBV4-3,TRBJ2-3,NA,TGCGCCAGCAGCCGGATAGGAGAGGGGACAGATACGCAGTATTTT,CASSRIGEGTDTQYF
few,TRBV6-5,TRBJ1-1,NA,TGTGCCAGCAGTTACTCGAGGGGTGGAAACACTGAAGCTTTCTTT,CASSYSRGGNTEAFF
NA,TRBV28,TRBJ1-2,NA,TGTGCCAGCAGCCGACACAGCTCGGGAGACTATGGCTACACCTTC,CASSRHSSGDYGYTF
NA,TRBV4-3,TRBJ1-1,NA,TGCGCCAGCAGCCAGAGACACCAAAACACGGGGACTGAAGCTTTCTTT,CASSQRHQNTGTEAFF
NA,TRBV28,TRBJ1-1,NA,TGTGCCAGCAGTTTGGGCCAGGGTGAAGCTTTCTTT,CASSLGQGEAFF
NA,TRBV28,TRBJ2-6,NA,TGTGCCAGCAGGGGTAGGGCTGGGGCCAACGTCCTGACTTTC,CASRGRAGANVLTF
NA,TRBV3-1/TRBV3-2,TRBJ1-2,NA,TGTGCCAGCAGCCGACAAAGCGATGGCTACACCTTC,CASSRQSDGYTF
NA,TRBV9,TRBJ1-6,NA,TGTGCCAGCAGCGTCGGGGAGGGTGCGGATTCACCCCTCCACTTT,CASSVGEGADSPLHF
NA,TRBV29-1,TRBJ1-5,NA,TGCAGCGTTGTGAGTGGGGGCAATCAGCCCCAGCATTTT,CSVVSGGNQPQHF
NA,TRBV29-1,TRBJ1-2,NA,TGCAGCGTTGAATCCGACTATGGCTACACCTTC,CSVESDYGYTF
NA,TRBV9,TRBJ1-4,TRBD1,TGTGCCAGCAGCGTAACGGCAGGTGGGACAGGGGGTGAAAAACTGTTTTTT,CASSVTAGGTGGEKLFF
NA,TRBV9,TRBJ2-3,TRBD2,TGTGCCAGCAACCCGACGGGGGGGAGAGATACGCAGTATTTT,CASNPTGGRDTQYF
once,TRBV6-5,TRBJ1-4,NA,TGTGCCAGCAGTTACGGGCAGAATAATGAAAAACTGTTTTTT,CASSYGQNNEKLFF
NA,TRBV19,TRBJ1-2,TRBD1,TGTGCCAGTAGTACTTCGGACAGGGGGCGGGATGGCTACACCTTC,CASSTSDRGRDGYTF
NA,TRBV9,TRBJ1-3,TRBD1,TGTGCCAGCAGCGTGTCACAGGGGAGCCCGACGAACACCATATATTTT,CASSVSQGSPTNTIYF
NA,TRBV9,TRBJ1-1,NA,TGTGCCAGCAGCGTAGTTCTGAACACTGAAGCTTTCTTT,CASSVVLNTEAFF
NA,TRBV2,TRBJ2-7,NA,TGTGCCAGCAGTCCCGACTACTCCTCCTACGAGCAGTACTTC,CASSPDYSSYEQYF
NA,TRBV6-5,TRBJ1-1,NA,TGTGCCAGCGTGGGGAGGATAAACACTGAAGCTTTCTTT,CASVGRINTEAFF
few,TRBV30,TRBJ2-7,TRBD1,TGTGCCTGGAGGCCACCGGGACAGGGGGCAATCTACGAGCAGTACTTC,CAWRPPGQGAIYEQYF
NA,TRBV7-9,TRBJ2-1,TRBD2,TGTGCCAGCAGCCTAGCGCCGGGGGGAGCCTACAATGAGCAGTTCTTC,CASSLAPGGAYNEQFF
NA,TRBV5-1,TRBJ2-3,NA,TGCGCCAGCAGCTTAAGGGGGTTGGGAACAGATACGCAGTATTTT,CASSLRGLGTDTQYF
NA,TRBV28,TRBJ1-3,NA,TGTGCCAGCACACCCTCGCCCCAAGGAAACACCATATATTTT,CASTPSPQGNTIYF
NA,TRBV27,TRBJ1-2,TRBD1,TGTGCCAGCAGTTTCTCGACCGGGACAGGGGTTTACGGCTACACCTTC,CASSFSTGTGVYGYTF
NA,TRBV5-8,TRBJ2-2,NA,TGTGCCAGCACCACCTGGGCGAACACCGGGGAGCTGTTTTTT,CASTTWANTGELFF
NA,TRBV3-1/TRBV3-2,TRBJ1-5,NA,TGTGCCAGCAGCCAAGAAAAGGATGGGTACAATCAGCCCCAGCATTTT,CASSQEKDGYNQPQHF
NA,TRBV4-2,TRBJ2-7,TRBD2,TGTGCCAGCAGCCAAGGGGAGCGGGGGGGCTACGAGCAGTACTTC,CASSQGERGGYEQYF
NA,TRBV11-1,TRBJ1-4,NA,TGTGCCAGCAGCCAACGTCTACGCGAAAAACTGTTTTTT,CASSQRLREKLFF
NA,TRBV5-8,TRBJ1-4,NA,TGTGCCAGCAGCTTAGGCGCAACTAATGAAAAACTGTTTTTT,CASSLGATNEKLFF
NA,TRBV2,TRBJ2-3,TRBD2,TGTGCCAGCAGACAACTAGCGGGGGGGATCACAGATACGCAGTATTTT,CASRQLAGGITDTQYF
NA,TRBV7-3,TRBJ2-3,TRBD2,TGTGCCAGCAGCTCCGGGGGGTATTTCACAGATACGCAGTATTTT,CASSSGGYFTDTQYF
NA,TRBV9,TRBJ1-6,TRBD1,TGTGCCAGCAGCGCGCCTATGGGACAGGGGGGAAGCTCCTATAATTCACCCCTCCACTTT,CASSAPMGQGGSSYNSPLHF
few,TRBV19,TRBJ2-4,TRBD2,TGTGCCAGTACCCCCGGGAGGGGAGGCATTCAGTACTTC,CASTPGRGGIQYF
NA,TRBV19,TRBJ2-2,NA,TGTGCCAGTAGGACAGGACGGGCGAACACCGGGGAGCTGTTTTTT,CASRTGRANTGELFF
NA,TRBV24-1,TRBJ1-5,NA,TGTGCCACCAGTGAATCTGGGGGGGGGCAGCCCCAGCATTTT,CATSESGGGQPQHF
few,TRBV28,TRBJ1-1,NA,TGTGCCAGCAGCCCCCCCCCTGAAGCTTTCTTT,CASSPPPEAFF
NA,TRBV6-5,TRBJ2-1,NA,TGTGCCAGCAGTTACGGGGCGGGGAGACCCAATGAGCAGTTCTTC,CASSYGAGRPNEQFF
NA,TRBV7-8,TRBJ1-6,NA,TGTGCCAGCAGCCCAGCAGGCCGGCCCCTCCACTTT,CASSPAGRPLHF
NA,TRBV28,TRBJ1-2,NA,TGTGCCAGCAGTCCGACGGGGTATGGCTACACCTTC,CASSPTGYGYTF
NA,TRBV30,TRBJ1-2,TRBD1,TGTGCCTGGAGCAGGGGAACAGGGGATTATGGCTACACCTTC,CAWSRGTGDYGYTF
NA,TRBV18,TRBJ1-5,NA,TGTGCCAGCTCACCACGTTCGGGGGACAATCAGCCCCAGCATTTT,CASSPRSGDNQPQHF
NA,TRBV7-9,TRBJ1-2,TRBD1,TGTGCCAGCAGTTTCGGGACAGACTATGGCTACACCTTC,CASSFGTDYGYTF
NA,TRBV5-1,TRBJ2-6,TRBD1,TGCGCCAGCAGCCCCAGGGGGCAAGGAACTGGGGCCAACGTCCTGACTTTC,CASSPRGQGTGANVLTF
NA,TRBV5-1,TRBJ1-1,NA,TGCGCCAGCAGCTCGGCGGGTAGAGGGAACACTGAAGCTTTCTTT,CASSSAGRGNTEAFF
NA,TRBV5-5,TRBJ1-5,NA,TGTGCCAGCAGCTTAACAGGGAATAGCAATCAGCCCCAGCATTTT,CASSLTGNSNQPQHF
NA,TRBV4-2,TRBJ1-2,NA,TGTGCCAGCAGCCAAGAGGGGATTCGGCACTATGGCTACACCTTC,CASSQEGIRHYGYTF
NA,TRBV6-5,TRBJ1-2,NA,TGTGCCAGTACCGCAGGGACCAGAGGCTACACCTTC,CASTAGTRGYTF
NA,TRBV5-4,TRBJ2-1,TRBD1,TGTGCCAGCAGCGGACAGGTTGGCAATGAGCAGTTCTTC,CASSGQVGNEQFF
NA,TRBV6-5,TRBJ1-3,NA,TGTGCCAGCAGTTACTCGGGGGGAAACACCATATATTTT,CASSYSGGNTIYF